The 23 T cell receptor beta chains listed next were all sequenced from one sample in a study of blood T cell repertoires in COVID-19. The protocol was immunoSEQ multiplex PCR, while the TCRdb copy is restricted to in-frame clones and leaves out a portion. In the table there are hundreds of thousands of clones, around 90% of which are singletons. The sample consisted of PBMCs or T cells enriched from blood (not recorded which). The receptors shown here come from a woman in her fifties or sixties who had recovered from COVID-19.

This chain connects TRBV5-4 to TRBJ2-1; TRBD2 might be the D (5 bases). This CDR3 region has 14 residues. The germline CDR1 and CDR2 sequences are SGHNT and YYREEE (reference sequence). V lost 0 bases, J lost 6 bases, and 10 bases lay in between. The CDR3 loop is CASSLAASTNEQFF. For the CDR3, the DNA is TGTGCCAGCAGCTTGGCCGCTAGCACCAATGAGCAGTTCTTC.

J is TRBJ2-1 and V is TRBV5-1, with 8 bases lining up with TRBD2. CDR1 and CDR2 (germline): SGHRS, YFSETQ. Germline trimming cut 3 bases from V and 6 bases from J; bases unmatched to any gene: 14. The CDR3 spans 17 residues. CDR3 in DNA: TGCGCCAGCAGCTATGAACTTCGAGCGGGAGCGGGCAATGAGCAGTTCTTC. Translation: CASSYELRAGAGNEQFF.

The rearrangement uses TRBV5-1 and TRBJ2-2; 9 bases are a match to TRBD1. J lost 1 base, V lost 5 bases, and 6 bases had no gene match. The CDR3 contains 16 residues. CDR1 is SGHRS, CDR2 YFSETQ, per germline. The DNA for the CDR3 is TGCGCCAGCAGACCCGGGACAGGGCAGAACACCGGGGAGCTGTTTTTT. This translates into CASRPGTGQNTGELFF.

The CDR3 loop reads CASSFGGMGGNTIYF. DNA for the CDR3: TGTGCCAGCAGCTTTGGGGGGATGGGTGGAAACACCATATATTTT. The chain has TRBV5-4 and TRBJ1-3; TRBD1 might be the D (5 bases). Germline V gene sequence: CDR1 SGHNT, CDR2 YYREEE (reference sequence). Trimming removed 2 bases from V and 3 bases from J, with 12 bases in between. This CDR3 is 15 amino acids long.

The chain couples TRBV6-5 to TRBJ2-7; possible D gene TRBD2, 5 bases. The CDR3 length is 12 residues. CDR1 MNHEY and CDR2 SVGAGI come from the germline V gene. The V and J ends lost 2 bases and 6 bases respectively, with 8 bases between them. The CDR3 is CASSYGGGEQYF. In DNA, the CDR3 is TGTGCCAGCAGTTACGGAGGCGGCGAGCAGTACTTC.

The chain links TRBV28 to TRBJ2-2; D might be TRBD1 (5 bases). The germline V and J ends were trimmed by 2 bases and 0 bases, with 19 bases remaining between them. Per the germline V gene, CDR1 is MDHEN and CDR2 is SYDVKM. The CDR3 has 19 amino acids. The CDR3 bases are TGTGCCAGCAGTTTACTGGACAACCCACAGGTCCCGAACACCGGGGAGCTGTTTTTT. Translating gives CASSLLDNPQVPNTGELFF.

This clone came up a few times. The genes are TRBV27 and TRBJ1-5, with 12 bases aligning to TRBD1. CDR3 length equals 21 residues. V lost 2 bases and J lost 5; bases outside the gene matches: 19. Germline CDR1 and CDR2: MNHEY and SMNVEV (reference sequence). CDR3 DNA: TGTGCCAGCAGTTTAGGGTCCGGGCCGGGACAGGGGGCTACCCTCTATCAGCCCCAGCATTTT. This encodes CASSLGSGPGQGATLYQPQHF.

The CDR3 coding sequence is TGTGCCAGCAGTGATAGACAGGTTCCCTATAGCAATCAGCCCCAGCATTTT. Amino acids: CASSDRQVPYSNQPQHF. The gene calls are TRBV28 and TRBJ1-5; tentative D call: TRBD1 (6 bases). Germline values: CDR1 MDHEN, CDR2 SYDVKM. V shed 5 bases and J shed 0 bases, with 17 bases lying between them. This CDR3 has 17 residues.

The genes are TRBV7-3 and TRBJ2-7; perhaps TRBD2 as D (5 bases). V lost 2 bases and J 4 bases, leaving 12 bases between the germline ends. In germline, CDR1 is SGHTA, CDR2 FQGTGA. This CDR3 region has 14 residues. DNA for the CDR3: TGTGCCAGCAGCTTACAGCGGATGGGTTACGAGCAGTACTTC. Encoded protein: CASSLQRMGYEQYF.

CDR3 sequence reads: CASSLHRGNTPLHF. CDR3 DNA sequence: TGTGCCAGCAGTCTCCACAGGGGGAACACACCCCTCCACTTT. J is TRBJ1-6 and V is TRBV27; TRBD1 aligns across 8 bases. Trimming at V came to 5 bases and at J to 11 bases, leaving 8 bases not matched to a gene. Germline loops: CDR1 MNHEY, CDR2 SMNVEV (reference sequence). The CDR3 length is 14 residues.

The V and J genes are TRBV18 and TRBJ2-3; TRBD2 matches at 8 bases. Losses at the gene ends were 3 bases for V and 8 bases for J; bases not matched to a gene: 7. Per germline, CDR1 KGHSH and CDR2 LQKENI. The CDR3 consists of 14 residues. CDR3 sequence reads: CASSPSGGPGTQYF. The CDR3 nucleotides are TGTGCCAGCTCACCCTCGGGAGGGCCCGGTACGCAGTATTTT.

The chain employs TRBV5-1 and TRBJ2-3; TRBD2 matches at 7 bases. Losses at the gene ends were 0 bases for V and 2 bases for J; bases not matched to a gene: 6. The germline gives CDR1 SGHRS, CDR2 YFSETQ. The CDR3 has 16 amino acids. DNA for the CDR3: TGCGCCAGCAGCTTGGGGGTGGGAGGGCCCACAGATACGCAGTATTTT. This encodes CASSLGVGGPTDTQYF.

The genes are TRBV7-8 and TRBJ2-1; TRBD2 matches 7 bases. Germline assignment: CDR1 SGHVS and CDR2 FQNEAQ. The V and J ends lost 0 bases and 2 bases, in that order; junction bases with no gene match: 1. This CDR3 has 15 amino acids. CDR3 sequence: CASSLAGGAYNEQFF. The CDR3 region has the DNA TGTGCCAGCAGCTTAGCTGGGGGGGCCTACAATGAGCAGTTCTTC.

The chain combines TRBV30 with TRBJ1-5; TRBD1 is a possible D gene (5 bases). Per the germline V gene, CDR1 is GTSNPN and CDR2 is SVGIG (reference sequence). V was pared by 1 base and J by 1 base, with 11 bases between. This CDR3 region has 15 residues. CDR3 residues: CAWSEGLWSNQPQHF. The CDR3 bases are TGTGCCTGGAGTGAGGGGTTATGGAGCAATCAGCCCCAGCATTTT.

The rearrangement uses TRBV5-1 and TRBJ2-2; 14 bases match TRBD2. This CDR3 region has 19 residues. CDR1 SGHRS and CDR2 YFSETQ come from the germline V gene. Losses at the gene ends were 3 bases for V and 3 bases for J; bases not matched to a gene: 10. CDR3 loop: CASSSGTSGSVPDTGELFF. The CDR3 nucleotides read TGCGCCAGCAGCTCAGGGACTAGCGGGAGCGTCCCCGACACCGGGGAGCTGTTTTTT.

V and J are TRBV28 and TRBJ1-3; TRBD1 is a possible D gene (6 bases). The CDR3 is made up of 14 amino acids. V was trimmed by 3 bases and J by 4 bases, leaving 10 bases between them. Germline V gives CDR1 MDHEN, CDR2 SYDVKM. This CDR3 is CASSFRTAGNTIYF. CDR3 sequence (DNA): TGTGCCAGCAGTTTTCGGACAGCCGGAAACACCATATATTTT. Supplemented by reference TRBV28 and TRBJ1-3, the full variable domain reads DVKVTQSSRYLVKRTGEKVFLECVQDMDHENMFWYRQDPGLGLRLIYFSYDVKMKEKGDIPEGYSVSREKKERFSLILESASTNQTSMYLCASSFRTAGNTIYFGEGSWLTVV.

The DNA for the CDR3 is TGTGCCAGCAGTTTGGACAGGGTGGACACTGAAGCTTTCTTT. Protein: CASSLDRVDTEAFF. The V gene is TRBV6-5, the J gene TRBJ1-1; 8 positions match TRBD1. The CDR3 loop spans 14 amino acids. Germline CDR1 is MNHEY and CDR2 is SVGAGI. V trimming: 4 bases; J trimming: 3 bases; junction bases outside the gene matches: 4.

The chain carries TRBV19 and TRBJ2-7; TRBD1 aligns across 11 bases. The CDR3 totals 15 residues. Germline V gives CDR1 LNHDA, CDR2 SQIVND (reference sequence). Trimming took 2 bases from V and 6 from J; bases not matched to a gene: 6. CDR3 region: CASSIFPGTGGEQYF. CDR3 DNA sequence: TGTGCCAGTAGTATATTCCCCGGGACAGGGGGCGAGCAGTACTTC.

The rearrangement links TRBV19 to TRBJ1-5; a possible D gene is TRBD1 (5 bases). Germline CDR1 is LNHDA and CDR2 is SQIVND (reference sequence). The length of the CDR3 is 12 residues. V was pared by 6 bases and J by 4 bases, with 7 bases between. Here the CDR3 reads CASRTANQPQHF. The CDR3 region has the DNA TGTGCCAGTAGGACAGCAAATCAGCCCCAGCATTTT.

The chain joins TRBV5-1 to TRBJ1-4; D perhaps matches TRBD1 (5 bases). Trimming pared 0 bases from V and 7 bases from J, leaving 13 bases between. CDR3 size: 15 residues. Germline CDR1 reads SGHRS; CDR2 reads YFSETQ. CDR3 DNA: TGCGCCAGCAGCTTGGAACCAGGGAGGACTGAAAAACTGTTTTTT. Translated, it gives CASSLEPGRTEKLFF. The full variable domain, completed using reference TRBV5-1 and TRBJ1-4, is KAGVTQTPRYLIKTRGQQVTLSCSPISGHRSVSWYQQTPGQGLQFLFEYFSETQRNKGNFPGRFSGRQFSNSRSEMNVSTLELGDSALYLCASSLEPGRTEKLFFGSGTQLSVL.

This chain joins TRBV10-3 and TRBJ1-1; D is undetermined. The CDR3 is 12 amino acids. Germline-derived CDR1 and CDR2 are ENHRY and SYGVKD. V lost 2 bases, J lost 7 bases, and 8 bases lay in between. CDR3 DNA: TGTGCCATCAGTGAGCACCAGGATGAAGCTTTCTTT. Amino acids: CAISEHQDEAFF.

The genes are TRBV7-2 and TRBJ1-5; D is unclear. The CDR3 is made up of 15 amino acids. Germline V gene data show CDR1 as SGHTA and CDR2 as FQGNSA. V was shortened by 3 bases and J by 4 bases, with 13 bases between the two germline ends. The CDR3, as DNA: TGTGCCAGCAGCTTCGAGCGCTCGGGGAATCAGCCCCAGCATTTT. Its protein is CASSFERSGNQPQHF.

The rearrangement uses TRBV24-1 and TRBJ1-2; TRBD1 aligns across 9 bases. The CDR3 consists of 15 residues. Germline CDR1 is KGHDR and CDR2 is SFDVKD. V trimming: 2 bases; J trimming: 4 bases; junction bases outside the gene matches: 4. CDR3 bases: TGTGCCACCAGTGATTGGACAGGGGAAGTCTATGGCTACACCTTC. The encoded protein is CATSDWTGEVYGYTF.